Each of the 6 T cell receptor beta chains below was sequenced from the same sample in a study of blood T cell repertoires in COVID-19. Assay: immunoSEQ multiplex PCR; the TCRdb copy retains only in-frame clones and omits some. Among 250,000 to 350,000 clones, around 90% were seen once, and the ten largest hold 3.5% to 4.5%. Sequencing used PBMCs or T cells enriched from blood (not recorded which). The receptors come from a woman aged 18-29 years with acute COVID-19.

V and J are TRBV7-9 and TRBJ2-2; TRBD1 matches at 7 bases. Germline V gene data show CDR1 as SEHNR and CDR2 as FQNEAQ (reference sequence). V trimming: 3 bases; J trimming: 1 base; junction bases outside the gene matches: 5. The CDR3 consists of 16 residues. The CDR3 DNA reads as TGTGCCAGCAGCTTCGCGACAGGGATGAACACCGGGGAGCTGTTTTTT. The encoded protein is CASSFATGMNTGELFF.

The chain is built from TRBV28 and TRBJ2-5, with 7 bases aligning to TRBD1. Looked up from germline, CDR1 is MDHEN and CDR2 is SYDVKM. This CDR3 region has 16 residues. With 2 bases clipped from V and 5 bases from J, the junction kept 11 bases outside the gene matches. As DNA, the CDR3 is TGTGCCAGCAGTTTAGAGGGGGCCGGCATCCGGGAGACCCAGTACTTC. Encoded protein: CASSLEGAGIRETQYF.

The chain recombines TRBV24-1 with TRBJ1-1; TRBD1 matches 7 bases. The CDR3 contains 15 residues. Germline-derived CDR1 and CDR2 are KGHDR and SFDVKD. The trim removed 3 bases at V and 1 base at J, leaving 4 bases unmatched. The CDR3 reads CATSDRQGGNTEAFF. Here the CDR3 DNA reads TGTGCCACCAGTGATAGACAGGGCGGGAACACTGAAGCTTTCTTT.

This sequence joins TRBV6-5 and TRBJ1-1; the match to TRBD1 covers 8 bases. CDR1 is MNHEY and CDR2 is SVGAGI in the germline V gene. The V gene end was trimmed by 4 bases and the J gene end by 1 base; junction bases not matched to a gene: 5. The CDR3 extends over 15 amino acids. The CDR3 spells CASSWTGQANTEAFF. The CDR3 DNA reads TGTGCCAGCAGTTGGACGGGACAGGCGAACACTGAAGCTTTCTTT.

The V gene is TRBV6-1, the J gene TRBJ2-7; D is undetermined. CDR1 is MNHNS, CDR2 SASEGT, per germline. This CDR3 comprises 12 residues. V lost 1 base to trimming and J lost 3 bases, with 4 bases between them. CDR3 residues: CASSEVNYEQYF. CDR3 DNA sequence: TGTGCCAGCAGTGAAGTCAACTACGAGCAGTACTTC.

This CDR3 is CASSWTSGTANEQFF. DNA of the CDR3: TGTGCCAGTAGTTGGACTAGCGGGACGGCCAATGAGCAGTTCTTC. The V call is TRBV19, the J call TRBJ2-1; 12 bases match TRBD2. CDR3 size: 15 residues. Germline loops: CDR1 LNHDA, CDR2 SQIVND (reference sequence). Germline trimming cut 5 bases from V and 6 bases from J; bases unmatched to any gene: 5.